This T cell receptor (beta chain) was identified during a study of blood T cell repertoires in COVID-19. Looking at the study overall: COVID-19 samples from acute and convalescent phases originated in the United States, Italy and Spain. In each case, the material was cDNA or gDNA derived from T cells, B-cell-depleted T cells, or PBMCs.

How the authors handled the data: Reference gene primer amplification yielded estimated nucleated cell counts. The protocol was immunoSEQ multiplex PCR, while the TCRdb copy is restricted to in-frame clones and leaves out a portion. V, J and clone size are those of that table, while D and trimming were read from the DNA. The table lists roughly 30,000 clones, roughly 90% of them singletons. The CDR3 totals 14 residues. The V and J ends lost 0 bases and 2 bases respectively, with 8 bases between them. Germline lookup yields CDR1 LNHNV and CDR2 YYDKDF (reference sequence). Sequenced input: peripheral blood. The source is a human donor in a cohort sampled during active COVID-19. V usage is TRBV15 and J usage is TRBJ2-7, with TRBD2 as a possible D gene (5 bases). The DNA for the CDR3 is TGTGCCACCAGCAGAGATAGAGGGCCCTACGAGCAGTACTTC. As protein: CATSRDRGPYEQYF.